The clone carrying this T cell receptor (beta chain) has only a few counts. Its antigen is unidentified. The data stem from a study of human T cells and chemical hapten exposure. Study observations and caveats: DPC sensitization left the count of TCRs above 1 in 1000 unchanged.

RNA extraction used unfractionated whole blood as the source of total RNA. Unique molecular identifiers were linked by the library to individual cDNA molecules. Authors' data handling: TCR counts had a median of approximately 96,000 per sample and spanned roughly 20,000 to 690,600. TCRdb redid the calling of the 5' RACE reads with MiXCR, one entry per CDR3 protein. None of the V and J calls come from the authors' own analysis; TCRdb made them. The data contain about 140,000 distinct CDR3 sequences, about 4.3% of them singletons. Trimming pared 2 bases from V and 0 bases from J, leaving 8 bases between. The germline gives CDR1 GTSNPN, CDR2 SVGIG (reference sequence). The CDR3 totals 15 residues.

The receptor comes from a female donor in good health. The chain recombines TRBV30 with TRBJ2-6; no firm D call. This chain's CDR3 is CAWSKPGSGANVLTF. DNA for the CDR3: TGTGCCTGGAGTAAACCAGGCTCTGGGGCCAACGTCCTGACTTTC.